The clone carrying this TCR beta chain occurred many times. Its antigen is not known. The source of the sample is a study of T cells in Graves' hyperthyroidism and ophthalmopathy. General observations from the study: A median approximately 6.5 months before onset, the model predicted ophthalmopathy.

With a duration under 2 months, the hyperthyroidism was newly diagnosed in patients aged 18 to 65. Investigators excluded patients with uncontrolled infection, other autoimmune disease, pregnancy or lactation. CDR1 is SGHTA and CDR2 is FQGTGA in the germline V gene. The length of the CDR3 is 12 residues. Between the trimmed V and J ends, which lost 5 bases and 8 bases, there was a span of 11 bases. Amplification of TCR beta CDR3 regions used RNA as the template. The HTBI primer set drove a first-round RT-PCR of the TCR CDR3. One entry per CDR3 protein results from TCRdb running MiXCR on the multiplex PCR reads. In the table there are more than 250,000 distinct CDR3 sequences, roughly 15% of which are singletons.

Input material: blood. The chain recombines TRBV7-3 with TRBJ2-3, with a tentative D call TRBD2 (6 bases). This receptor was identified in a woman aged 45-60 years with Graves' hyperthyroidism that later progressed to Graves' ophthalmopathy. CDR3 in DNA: TGTGCCAGCAGCCCGTCCGGGGGTACGCAGTATTTT. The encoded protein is CASSPSGGTQYF.